The 25 T cell receptor beta chains given below trace back to one sample, sequenced in a study of blood T cell repertoires in COVID-19. The method was immunoSEQ multiplex PCR; TCRdb's version includes in-frame clones alone and lacks a portion of them. The sample records about 98,000 clones, roughly 86% being singletons. The source material was peripheral blood. The receptors were sampled from a man in his forties or fifties with acute or convalescent COVID-19.

The rearrangement joins TRBV7-8 to TRBJ1-5; weak D call: TRBD1 (6 bases). Per germline, CDR1 SGHVS and CDR2 FQNEAQ. V was trimmed by 0 bases and J by 4 bases, leaving 10 bases between them. The CDR3 runs 15 residues. CDR3: CASSLAGGANQPQHF. The DNA of the CDR3 is TGTGCCAGCAGCTTAGCTGGGGGGGCGAATCAGCCCCAGCATTTT.

The CDR3 bases are TGTGCCAGCAGTTTAACCCGGACAGGGGTTGGAAACACCATATATTTT. Amino acid sequence: CASSLTRTGVGNTIYF. The chain has TRBV6-5 and TRBJ1-3; TRBD1 matches 9 bases. Germline values: CDR1 MNHEY, CDR2 SVGAGI. The CDR3 is made up of 16 amino acids. V trimming: 4 bases; J trimming: 3 bases; junction bases outside the gene matches: 7.

The genes are TRBV12-3 or TRBV12-4 and TRBJ2-7; 9 nucleotides align to TRBD1. The CDR3 is 13 amino acids. V shed 7 bases, J shed 4 bases, and the junction held 5 bases outside the gene matches. This CDR3 reads CASTFGQGYEQYF. In nucleotides, the CDR3 is TGTGCCAGCACCTTCGGACAGGGGTACGAGCAGTACTTC.

The chain carries TRBV11-2 and TRBJ2-2, with a possible D match to TRBD2 (6 bases). The length of the CDR3 is 15 residues. Germline V gives CDR1 SGHAT, CDR2 FQNNGV. Trimming shortened V by 3 bases and J by 10 bases, and 18 bases separated the two germline ends. The CDR3 nucleotides are TGTGCCAGCAGCTTGGACCCCAGGGAGGCCGTGGAGCTGTTTTTT. This sequence encodes CASSLDPREAVELFF.

The genes are TRBV5-1 and TRBJ1-2; maybe TRBD1 (6 bases). V gave up 4 bases and J gave up 5 bases, with 12 bases separating them. Germline V gene data show CDR1 as SGHRS and CDR2 as YFSETQ. The CDR3 is made up of 13 amino acids. DNA of the CDR3: TGCGCCAGCAGCCCGGACAGCTTTTATGGCTACACCTTC. Translating gives CASSPDSFYGYTF.

V and J are TRBV7-9 and TRBJ2-7, with 8 bases lining up with TRBD2. This CDR3 is 17 amino acids long. The ends lost 3 bases at V and 2 bases at J; junction bases unmatched: 12. The germline V gene encodes CDR1 SEHNR and CDR2 FQNEAQ (reference sequence). For the CDR3, the DNA is TGTGCCAGCAGCTTTAGGAGGAAGCGGGAGAAACCCTACGAGCAGTACTTC. It encodes CASSFRRKREKPYEQYF.

This clone has only a few counts. This chain connects TRBV27 to TRBJ1-6, with D maybe TRBD1 (5 bases). Trimming stripped 2 bases from V and 9 bases from J, with 17 bases between. The length of the CDR3 is 16 residues. CDR1 and CDR2 (germline): MNHEY, SMNVEV (reference sequence). CDR3 coding DNA: TGTGCCAGCAGTTTAGGGGGGATCGAGAAAATTTCACCCCTCCACTTT. Its protein is CASSLGGIEKISPLHF.

The chain is built from TRBV3-1 (or the pseudogene TRBV3-2) and TRBJ2-2; D remains ambiguous. CDR3 length: 12 residues. V was pared by 1 base and J by 9 bases, with 6 bases between. The V gene's germline CDR1 is LGHDT and CDR2 YNNKEL (reference sequence). The CDR3 spells CASSQGPWELFF. The CDR3 nucleotides read TGTGCCAGCAGCCAAGGGCCCTGGGAGCTGTTTTTT.

V is TRBV2 and J is TRBJ1-2; D is unclear. Trimming took 4 bases from V and 2 from J, leaving 8 bases between them. This CDR3 is built from 13 residues. Germline lookup yields CDR1 SNHLY and CDR2 FYNNEI. The CDR3 DNA follows: TGTGCCAGCAGTGCCCTCGGGAACTATGGCTACACCTTC. Its protein product is CASSALGNYGYTF.

The J gene is TRBJ1-1, the V gene TRBV7-9; D is ambiguous. V lost 1 base and J 4 bases, leaving 13 bases between the germline ends. CDR3 length: 15 amino acids. The V gene's germline CDR1 is SEHNR and CDR2 FQNEAQ (reference sequence). The CDR3 DNA is TGTGCCAGCAGCTTAGTAGCAGCGTTGGGCACTGAAGCTTTCTTT. Its protein is CASSLVAALGTEAFF.

This chain uses TRBV2 with TRBJ2-7; 8 bases fit TRBD2. The CDR3 length is 18 residues. With V trimmed by 7 bases and J by 4 bases, 21 bases remained unmatched. Germline values: CDR1 SNHLY, CDR2 FYNNEI. CDR3: CASNGRRSPAGGSYEQYF. DNA of the CDR3: TGTGCCAGCAACGGAAGGCGATCTCCTGCGGGAGGAAGTTACGAGCAGTACTTC.

This clone was recorded a few times. The V and J genes are TRBV27 and TRBJ1-2; D perhaps matches TRBD1 (5 bases). CDR1 and CDR2 (germline): MNHEY, SMNVEV (reference sequence). This CDR3 is 15 amino acids long. V shed 8 bases and J shed 1 base, with 17 bases lying between them. CDR3 coding DNA: TGTGCCAGCGGGGTGAACCTAAGGGGTAACTATGGCTACACCTTC. Its protein is CASGVNLRGNYGYTF.

This chain joins TRBV19 and TRBJ1-1; a weak D match, TRBD1 (5 bases). Looked up from germline, CDR1 is LNHDA and CDR2 is SQIVND (reference sequence). The CDR3 has 15 residues. The germline V and J ends were trimmed by 4 bases and 1 base, with 13 bases remaining between them. The DNA of the CDR3 is TGTGCCAGTAGTACCGGCAGGGTAGCGAACACTGAAGCTTTCTTT. Its protein is CASSTGRVANTEAFF. Supplemented by reference TRBV19 and TRBJ1-1, the full variable domain reads DGGITQSPKYLFRKEGQNVTLSCEQNLNHDAMYWYRQDPGQGLRLIYYSQIVNDFQKGDIAEGYSVSREKKESFPLTVTSAQKNPTAFYLCASSTGRVANTEAFFGQGTRLTVV.

The chain joins TRBV5-5 to TRBJ2-7, with a tentative D call TRBD2 (6 bases). The CDR3 runs 15 residues. V lost 0 bases to trimming and J lost 1 base, with 11 bases between them. CDR1 and CDR2 from the germline V gene are SGHKS and YYEKEE (reference sequence). The CDR3 DNA reads TGTGCCAGCAGCTTGGTTCCGGGGGAATCCTACGAGCAGTACTTC. Protein product: CASSLVPGESYEQYF. The full variable domain, with the rest looked up from reference TRBV5-5 and TRBJ2-7, is DAGVTQSPTHLIKTRGQQVTLRCSPISGHKSVSWYQQVLGQGPQFIFQYYEKEERGRGNFPDRFSARQFPNYSSELNVNALLLGDSALYLCASSLVPGESYEQYFGPGTRLTVT.

V gene TRBV6-5 combines with J gene TRBJ2-1; TRBD1 is a possible D gene (7 bases). With 0 bases removed from V and 8 bases from J, the gap between germline ends came to 14 bases. The CDR3 is 15 amino acids. The germline V gene has CDR1 MNHEY and CDR2 SVGAGI. The CDR3, as DNA: TGTGCCAGCAGTTACTCGGCAGGGGGGCCCGATGAGCAGTTCTTC. Amino acid sequence: CASSYSAGGPDEQFF.

The V and J genes are TRBV25-1 and TRBJ2-1; 11 bases match TRBD1. Germline V gives CDR1 MGHDK, CDR2 SYGVNS. The V and J ends lost 4 bases and 1 base, in that order; junction bases with no gene match: 3. There are 16 residues in the CDR3. CDR3 loop: CASSVGTGGSYNEQFF. CDR3 bases: TGTGCCAGCAGTGTAGGGACAGGGGGATCCTACAATGAGCAGTTCTTC. Full variable domain (outside the CDR3, taken from reference TRBV25-1 and TRBJ2-1): EADIYQTPRYLVIGTGKKITLECSQTMGHDKMYWYQQDPGMELHLIHYSYGVNSTEKGDLSSESTVSRIRTEHFPLTLESARPSHTSQYLCASSVGTGGSYNEQFFGPGTRLTVL.

The J gene is TRBJ2-1, the V gene TRBV10-1; 14 nucleotides match TRBD2. The germline gives CDR1 WNHNN, CDR2 SYGVQD (reference sequence). The trim removed 3 bases at V and 8 bases at J, leaving 9 bases unmatched. This CDR3 has 17 residues. CDR3 loop: CASSDPGLAGVRYEQFF. Written as DNA, the CDR3 is TGCGCCAGCAGTGACCCGGGACTAGCGGGAGTTAGGTATGAGCAGTTCTTC.

The rearrangement uses TRBV2 and TRBJ2-2; possible D gene TRBD1, 5 bases. V shed 5 bases and J shed 1 base, with 8 bases lying between them. Germline V lookup: CDR1 SNHLY, CDR2 FYNNEI. The CDR3 is 14 amino acids. The CDR3 sequence: CASSNQGNTGELFF. CDR3 DNA: TGTGCCAGCAGTAACCAGGGGAACACCGGGGAGCTGTTTTTT.

This clone was seen only once. The V call is TRBV6-5, the J call TRBJ1-1, with TRBD1 as a possible D gene (6 bases). This CDR3 contains 16 residues. Germline V gene sequence: CDR1 MNHEY, CDR2 SVGAGI. Trimming stripped 0 bases from V and 2 bases from J, with 13 bases between. For the CDR3, the DNA is TGTGCCAGCAGTTACTCAAACAGGGCCCCAAACACTGAAGCTTTCTTT. Translated: CASSYSNRAPNTEAFF.

The J gene is TRBJ1-5, the V gene TRBV18; possible D gene TRBD1, 6 bases. The ends were cut back, 5 bases at V and 3 bases at J, with 11 bases in the middle. Germline CDR1 is KGHSH and CDR2 is LQKENI. The CDR3 loop spans 14 amino acids. The CDR3 DNA sequence: TGTGCCAGCTCAGAGGACAGCTCCAATCAGCCCCAGCATTTT. Protein sequence: CASSEDSSNQPQHF.

The chain couples TRBV19 to TRBJ2-7; 9 nucleotides line up with TRBD2. This CDR3 is built from 13 residues. Per germline, CDR1 LNHDA and CDR2 SQIVND (reference sequence). V shed 3 bases and J 5 bases; nucleotides not matched to a gene: 2. CDR3 in DNA: TGTGCCAGTAGTATGCAGCGGGGGGACGAGCAGTACTTC. Amino acids: CASSMQRGDEQYF.

The CDR3 region has the DNA TGTGCCAGCAGCCCCTCCCAGGGCTCTGGAAACACCATATATTTT. It encodes CASSPSQGSGNTIYF. The rearrangement joins TRBV7-7 to TRBJ1-3, with a tentative D call TRBD1 (5 bases). The CDR3 loop spans 15 amino acids. The germline V and J ends were trimmed by 5 bases and 0 bases, with 11 bases remaining between them. In germline, CDR1 is SSHAT, CDR2 FNYEAQ (reference sequence).

The rearrangement links TRBV5-1 to TRBJ1-4; D is perhaps TRBD1 (6 bases). CDR3 length equals 16 residues. Looked up from germline, CDR1 is SGHRS and CDR2 is YFSETQ. V was shortened by 4 bases and J by 8 bases, with 21 bases between the two germline ends. The CDR3 region has the DNA TGCGCCAGCAGCCCCGGTGGGGCCAGGGGTGAGGAAAAACTGTTTTTT. This translates into CASSPGGARGEEKLFF.

This rearrangement joins TRBV15 to TRBJ1-5; 7 nucleotides match TRBD1. The germline gives CDR1 LNHNV, CDR2 YYDKDF (reference sequence). This CDR3 has 16 residues. Unmatched junction bases numbered 6, after V lost 3 bases and J lost 1 base. The DNA for the CDR3 is TGTGCCACCAGCAGGCCGGACAGGACAAGCAATCAGCCCCAGCATTTT. This sequence encodes CATSRPDRTSNQPQHF.

The chain employs TRBV10-3 and TRBJ1-2, with 9 positions matching TRBD1. With V trimmed by 6 bases and J by 3 bases, 5 bases remained unmatched. The length of the CDR3 is 14 residues. CDR1 and CDR2 (germline): ENHRY, SYGVKD. CDR3 bases: TGTGCCATCAGGGGGACAGGGAGGGACTATGGCTACACCTTC. Translation gives CAIRGTGRDYGYTF.